This TCR beta chain was obtained from a study of early T cells in non-severe SARS-CoV-2 infection. Study details: Sequencing used unsorted whole-blood bulk RNA, so chains lack pairing.

Points from the study as a whole: Database matching using VDJdb favored anti-spike CD8 responses, with private and CD4 specificities left missing.

Researchers tagged individual cDNA molecules with unique molecular identifiers. MiXCR was run by TCRdb on the 5' RACE reads, yielding one entry per CDR3 protein. The repertoire holds over 85,000 distinct CDR3 sequences, with around 12% as singletons. Note on this clonotype: Antigen specificity is unknown.

The sample was whole blood, taken at baseline. The receptor comes from an adult who was a healthcare worker with PCR-confirmed SARS-CoV-2 infection or an uninfected control (not recorded which).

CDR3: CSVELAASYNEQFF. The CDR3 DNA follows: TGCAGCGTTGAACTAGCGGCCTCCTACAATGAGCAGTTCTTC. The J gene is TRBJ2-1, the V gene TRBV29-1, with 7 positions matching TRBD2. Germline V gene lookup returns CDR1 SQVTM and CDR2 ANQGSEA. The CDR3 runs 14 residues. After removal of 2 bases from V and 0 bases from J, the junction contained 1 base not matched to a gene.